The clone carrying this T cell receptor (beta chain) has a handful of counts. What it recognizes is unknown. This specimen comes from a study of CD4 T cells in relation to SARS-CoV-2 and coronaviruses. The unexposed donors gave CD4+ T cells in about 2011-2018, prior to COVID-19. CD4+ T cells were isolated from the cells after about 11 days of culture. This CDR3 contains 13 residues. The germline V gene encodes CDR1 LGHDT and CDR2 YNNKEL (reference sequence). V was trimmed by 10 bases and J by 6 bases, leaving 16 bases between them. Measured with immunoSEQ multiplex PCR; TCRdb has only the in-frame clones, and not every one. The repertoire holds 16,000 or so clones, with around 77% as singletons.

Sequencing used CD4+ T cells from PBMCs, cultured in vitro. The chain recombines TRBV3-1 (or the pseudogene TRBV3-2) with TRBJ2-1, with D perhaps matching TRBD2 (6 bases). The sequence came from a human donor in good health. As DNA, the CDR3 is TGTGCCACAGCGACTAGGTCACGCAATGAGCAGTTCTTC. Its translation is CATATRSRNEQFF.